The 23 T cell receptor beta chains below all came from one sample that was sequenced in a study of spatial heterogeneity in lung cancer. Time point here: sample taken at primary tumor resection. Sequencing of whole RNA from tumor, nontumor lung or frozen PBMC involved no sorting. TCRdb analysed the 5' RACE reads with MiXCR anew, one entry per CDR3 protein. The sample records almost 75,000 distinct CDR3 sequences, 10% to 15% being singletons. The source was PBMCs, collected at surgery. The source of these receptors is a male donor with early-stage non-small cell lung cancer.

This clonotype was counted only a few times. For the CDR3, the DNA is TGTGCCAGCAGCCGTACAATGGGGACAAGCTCCTACAATGAGCAGTTCTTC. Its protein is CASSRTMGTSSYNEQFF. The V call is TRBV7-6, the J call TRBJ2-1, with D perhaps matching TRBD1 (6 bases). CDR1 and CDR2 from the germline V gene are SGHVS and FNYEAQ. The CDR3 covers 17 residues. V lost 5 bases to trimming and J lost 0 bases, with 17 bases between them.

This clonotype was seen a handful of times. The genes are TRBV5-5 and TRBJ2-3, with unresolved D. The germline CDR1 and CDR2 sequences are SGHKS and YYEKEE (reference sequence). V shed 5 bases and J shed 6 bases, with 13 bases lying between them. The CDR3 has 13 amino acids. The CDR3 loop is CASRVERADTQYF. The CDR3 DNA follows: TGTGCCAGCAGGGTGGAGCGTGCGGATACGCAGTATTTT.

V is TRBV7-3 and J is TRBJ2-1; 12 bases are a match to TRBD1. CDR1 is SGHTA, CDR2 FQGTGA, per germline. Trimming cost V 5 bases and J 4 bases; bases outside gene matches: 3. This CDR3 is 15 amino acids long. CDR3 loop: CASSRGQGAYNEQFF. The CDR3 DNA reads TGTGCCAGCAGCCGGGGACAGGGGGCTTACAATGAGCAGTTCTTC.

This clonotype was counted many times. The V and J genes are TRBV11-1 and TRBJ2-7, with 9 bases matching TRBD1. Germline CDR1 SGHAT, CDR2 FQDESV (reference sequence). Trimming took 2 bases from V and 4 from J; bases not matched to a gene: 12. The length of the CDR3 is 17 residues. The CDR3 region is CASSLSAPGQGWYEQYF. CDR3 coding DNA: TGTGCCAGCAGCTTATCCGCCCCGGGACAGGGATGGTACGAGCAGTACTTC.

CDR3 coding DNA: TGTGCCAGCAGCGTTCACGGACAGTCCCCTGGCTACACCTTC. Translating gives CASSVHGQSPGYTF. The rearrangement links TRBV9 to TRBJ1-2; perhaps TRBD1 as D (6 bases). This CDR3 spans 14 amino acids. Germline V CDR1 and CDR2: SGDLS, YYNGEE. Trimming took off 2 bases at V and 7 bases at J, with 15 bases between the two ends.

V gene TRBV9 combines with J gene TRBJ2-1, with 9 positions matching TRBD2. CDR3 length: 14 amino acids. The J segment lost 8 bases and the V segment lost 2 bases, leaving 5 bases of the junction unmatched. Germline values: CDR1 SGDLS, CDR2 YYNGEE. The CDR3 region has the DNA TGTGCCAGCAGCGTGGCTAGCGGGATCGATGAGCAGTTCTTC. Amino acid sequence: CASSVASGIDEQFF.

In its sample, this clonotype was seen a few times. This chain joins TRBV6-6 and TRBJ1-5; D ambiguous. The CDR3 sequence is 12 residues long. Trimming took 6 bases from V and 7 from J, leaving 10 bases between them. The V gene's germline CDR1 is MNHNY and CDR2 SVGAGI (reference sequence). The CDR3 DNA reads TGTGCCAGCAGGGCTTGGAACCAGCCCCAGCATTTT. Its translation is CASRAWNQPQHF.

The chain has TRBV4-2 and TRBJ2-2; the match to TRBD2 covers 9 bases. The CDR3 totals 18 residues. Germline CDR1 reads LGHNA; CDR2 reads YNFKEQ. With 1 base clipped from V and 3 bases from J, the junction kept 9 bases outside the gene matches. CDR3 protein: CASSQAAAGGPDTGELFF. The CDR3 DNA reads TGTGCCAGCAGCCAAGCGGCGGCGGGAGGGCCTGACACCGGGGAGCTGTTTTTT.

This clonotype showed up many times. The CDR3 sequence is CASSDYRVSIQYF. The CDR3 DNA reads as TGTGCCAGCAGTGACTATAGGGTATCCATTCAGTACTTC. The chain employs TRBV6-1 and TRBJ2-4, with no clear D. CDR3 length: 13 amino acids. CDR1 and CDR2 (germline): MNHNS, SASEGT. V lost 3 bases to trimming and J lost 9 bases, with 12 bases between them.

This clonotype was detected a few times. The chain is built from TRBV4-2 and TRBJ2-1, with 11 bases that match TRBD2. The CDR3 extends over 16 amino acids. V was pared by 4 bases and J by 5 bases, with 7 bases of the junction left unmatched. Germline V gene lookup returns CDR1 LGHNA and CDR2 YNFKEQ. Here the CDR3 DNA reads TGTGCCAGCAGCCGGCCAACTAGCGGGGGAAACAATGAGCAGTTCTTC. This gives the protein CASSRPTSGGNNEQFF.

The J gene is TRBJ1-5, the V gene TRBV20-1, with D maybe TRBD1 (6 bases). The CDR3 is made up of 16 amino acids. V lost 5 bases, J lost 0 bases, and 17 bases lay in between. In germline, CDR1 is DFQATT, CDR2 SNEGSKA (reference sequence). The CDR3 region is CSARRGGLNSNQPQHF. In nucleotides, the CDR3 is TGCAGTGCTCGCCGGGGGGGGCTCAATAGCAATCAGCCCCAGCATTTT.

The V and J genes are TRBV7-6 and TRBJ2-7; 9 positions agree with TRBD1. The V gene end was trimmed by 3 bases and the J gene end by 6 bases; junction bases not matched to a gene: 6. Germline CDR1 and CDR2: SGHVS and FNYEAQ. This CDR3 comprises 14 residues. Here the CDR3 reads CASSLGTGPVEQYF. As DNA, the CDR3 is TGTGCCAGCAGCTTGGGGACAGGGCCGGTCGAGCAGTACTTC.

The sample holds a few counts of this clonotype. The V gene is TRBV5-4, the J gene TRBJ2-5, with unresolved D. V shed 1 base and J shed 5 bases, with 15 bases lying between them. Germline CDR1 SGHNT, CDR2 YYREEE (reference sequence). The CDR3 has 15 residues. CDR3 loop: CASSLRRGVGETQYF. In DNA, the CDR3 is TGTGCCAGCAGCTTGCGCCGCGGCGTTGGCGAGACCCAGTACTTC.

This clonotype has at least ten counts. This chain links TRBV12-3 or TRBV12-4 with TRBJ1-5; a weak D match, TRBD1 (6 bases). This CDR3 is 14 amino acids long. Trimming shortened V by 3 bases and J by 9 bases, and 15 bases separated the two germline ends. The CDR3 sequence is CASSFTGGAGPQHF. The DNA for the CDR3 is TGTGCCAGCAGTTTCACTGGGGGGGCTGGGCCCCAGCATTTT.

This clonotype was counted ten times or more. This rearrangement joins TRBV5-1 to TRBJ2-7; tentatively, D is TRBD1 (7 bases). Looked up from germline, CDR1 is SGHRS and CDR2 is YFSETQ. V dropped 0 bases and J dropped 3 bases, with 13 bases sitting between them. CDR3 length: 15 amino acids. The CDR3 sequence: CASSLVQGGLYEQYF. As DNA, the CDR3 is TGCGCCAGCAGCTTGGTCCAGGGGGGCCTCTACGAGCAGTACTTC.

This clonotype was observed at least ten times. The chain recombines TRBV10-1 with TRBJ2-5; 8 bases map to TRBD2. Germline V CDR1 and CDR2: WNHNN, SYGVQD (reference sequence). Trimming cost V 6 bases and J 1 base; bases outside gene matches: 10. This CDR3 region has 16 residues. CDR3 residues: CASSLLLLAGQETQYF. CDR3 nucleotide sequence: TGCGCCAGCAGCCTCCTCCTTCTAGCGGGCCAAGAGACCCAGTACTTC.

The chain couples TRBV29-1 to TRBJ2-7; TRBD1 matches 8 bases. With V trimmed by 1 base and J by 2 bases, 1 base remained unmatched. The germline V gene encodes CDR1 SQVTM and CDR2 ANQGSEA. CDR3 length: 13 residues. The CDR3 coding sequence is TGCAGCGTTGAAGCGACAGGGGCCTACGAGCAGTACTTC. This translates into CSVEATGAYEQYF.

The CDR3 region has the DNA TGTGCCAGCAGTTTAGAGGTTCACACTGAAGCTTTCTTT. It yields the protein CASSLEVHTEAFF. The chain recombines TRBV12-3 or TRBV12-4 with TRBJ1-1; D gene unclear. CDR3 length: 13 amino acids. V was clipped by 1 base and J by 3 bases, with 6 bases between them.

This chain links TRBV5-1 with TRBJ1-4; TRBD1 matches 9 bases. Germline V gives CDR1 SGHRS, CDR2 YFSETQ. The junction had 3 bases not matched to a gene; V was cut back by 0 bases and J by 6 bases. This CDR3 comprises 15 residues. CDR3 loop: CASSLDRGRYEKLFF. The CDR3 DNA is TGCGCCAGCAGCTTGGACAGGGGGCGCTATGAAAAACTGTTTTTT. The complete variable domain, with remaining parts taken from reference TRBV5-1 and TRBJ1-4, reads KAGVTQTPRYLIKTRGQQVTLSCSPISGHRSVSWYQQTPGQGLQFLFEYFSETQRNKGNFPGRFSGRQFSNSRSEMNVSTLELGDSALYLCASSLDRGRYEKLFFGSGTQLSVL.

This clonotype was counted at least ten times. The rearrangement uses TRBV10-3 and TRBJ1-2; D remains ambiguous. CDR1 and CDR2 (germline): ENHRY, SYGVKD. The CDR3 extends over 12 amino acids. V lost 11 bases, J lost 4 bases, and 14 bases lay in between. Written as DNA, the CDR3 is TGTGCCTCATCTCGAGCGGTCTATGGCTACACCTTC. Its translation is CASSRAVYGYTF.

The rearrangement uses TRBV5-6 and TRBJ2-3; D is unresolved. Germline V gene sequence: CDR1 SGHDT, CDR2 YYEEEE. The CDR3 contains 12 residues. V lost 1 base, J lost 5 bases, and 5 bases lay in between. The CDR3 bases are TGTGCCAGCAGCTTGTTGGTAGATACGCAGTATTTT. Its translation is CASSLLVDTQYF.

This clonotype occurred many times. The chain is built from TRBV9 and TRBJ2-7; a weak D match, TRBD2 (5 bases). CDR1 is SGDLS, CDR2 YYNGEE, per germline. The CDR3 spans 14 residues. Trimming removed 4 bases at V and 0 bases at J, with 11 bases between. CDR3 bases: TGTGCCAGCAGCCCCTCGGACTTCTCCTACGAGCAGTACTTC. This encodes CASSPSDFSYEQYF.

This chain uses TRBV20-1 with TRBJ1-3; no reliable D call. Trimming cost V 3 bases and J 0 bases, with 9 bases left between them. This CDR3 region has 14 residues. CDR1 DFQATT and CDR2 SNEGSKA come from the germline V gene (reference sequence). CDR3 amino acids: CSASVDGSGNTIYF. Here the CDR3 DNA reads TGCAGTGCTAGCGTCGACGGCTCTGGAAACACCATATATTTT.